This T cell receptor (beta chain) was sequenced for a study of shared clonotypes between healthy human individuals. Overall study findings and caveats: Generation probabilities were higher for clonotypes shared across all four sorted-subset donors than for unshared ones.

V trimming: 2 bases; J trimming: 8 bases; junction bases outside the gene matches: 7. Per the germline V gene, CDR1 is SGHRS and CDR2 is YFSETQ. The CDR3 spans 14 residues. DNA at 150 to 250 ng, 25,000 to 35,000 T cell genomes, went into sorted-subset replicate PCRs. Generated by immunoSEQ multiplex PCR, the TCRdb table keeps only in-frame clones and is missing some. Of roughly 2.5 million clones detected, 90% to 95% appear once; the ten largest clones hold under 0.15%. Notes on this clone: No antigen is known for it. This CDR3 is also generated by other DNA sequences in the sample.

The rearrangement links TRBV5-1 to TRBJ1-2; 9 nucleotides match TRBD1. Sequenced sample: naive CD4+ T cells sorted from blood. Subset described: CD45RA+ positively selected. This sequence was found in a man younger than 35 in good health. CDR3 nucleotide sequence: TGCGCCAGCAGCTTCGGACAGGGGATAGGAGGCTACACCTTC. Translation: CASSFGQGIGGYTF.